A single sample is the source of the 11 T cell receptor beta chains below, sequenced in a study of cytomegalovirus exposure and HLA in healthy donors. The study ran its PCR with 60 Vbeta and 13 Jbeta primers. Generated by immunoSEQ multiplex PCR, the TCRdb table keeps only in-frame clones and is missing some. This table holds some 130,000 clones, around 77% found once. The sample was PBMCs. Receptors were obtained from a man aged 25 to 40 in good health and CMV-seronegative.

The CDR3 loop reads CASSLGLLFNQPQHF. In DNA, the CDR3 is TGTGCCAGTAGTTTGGGACTGCTCTTCAATCAGCCCCAGCATTTT. The V gene is TRBV19, the J gene TRBJ1-5; D perhaps matches TRBD1 (5 bases). This CDR3 has 15 amino acids. Germline V lookup: CDR1 LNHDA, CDR2 SQIVND (reference sequence). With 5 bases removed from V and 3 bases from J, the gap between germline ends came to 14 bases. Supplemented by reference TRBV19 and TRBJ1-5, the full variable domain reads DGGITQSPKYLFRKEGQNVTLSCEQNLNHDAMYWYRQDPGQGLRLIYYSQIVNDFQKGDIAEGYSVSREKKESFPLTVTSAQKNPTAFYLCASSLGLLFNQPQHFGDGTRLSIL.

CDR3 amino acids: CASSFRGEYNEQFF. The CDR3 DNA reads as TGCGCCAGCAGCTTTCGCGGAGAGTACAATGAGCAGTTCTTC. The V gene is TRBV5-1, the J gene TRBJ2-1; no reliable D call. Trimming cost V 2 bases and J 4 bases, with 10 bases left between them. Germline loops: CDR1 SGHRS, CDR2 YFSETQ. The CDR3 has 14 residues.

The chain has TRBV7-8 and TRBJ2-1; 10 nucleotides agree with TRBD2. The CDR3 runs 14 residues. Germline-derived CDR1 and CDR2 are SGHVS and FQNEAQ. With 5 bases clipped from V and 6 bases from J, the junction kept 4 bases outside the gene matches. CDR3: CASSRGLAVNEQFF. The CDR3 DNA is TGTGCCAGCAGCCGAGGACTAGCGGTCAATGAGCAGTTCTTC.

This chain links TRBV14 with TRBJ1-1; D is unresolved. Germline CDR1 is SGHDN and CDR2 is FVKESK. The CDR3 has 14 amino acids. V gave up 7 bases and J gave up 4 bases, with 16 bases separating them. CDR3 nucleotide sequence: TGTGCCAGCACCCCCTCCGGGGTTTTCACTGAAGCTTTCTTT. Its protein is CASTPSGVFTEAFF.

This chain links TRBV7-8 with TRBJ1-1, with 7 bases that match TRBD1. The germline gives CDR1 SGHVS, CDR2 FQNEAQ. Trimming removed 4 bases from V and 6 bases from J; junction bases left unmatched: 5. The CDR3 loop spans 13 amino acids. The CDR3 loop is CASSSDRAAEAFF. The CDR3 DNA reads TGTGCCAGCAGCTCAGACAGGGCTGCTGAAGCTTTCTTT.

V and J are TRBV28 and TRBJ2-3, with D tentatively TRBD1 (5 bases). The CDR3 loop spans 13 amino acids. V dropped 4 bases and J dropped 4 bases, with 9 bases sitting between them. Looked up from germline, CDR1 is MDHEN and CDR2 is SYDVKM. The CDR3: CASSYTGADTQYF. For the CDR3, the DNA is TGTGCCAGCAGTTATACAGGCGCAGATACGCAGTATTTT.

The rearrangement uses TRBV6-1 and TRBJ1-1; a possible D gene is TRBD1 (6 bases). The CDR3 is 13 amino acids. The ends were cut back, 1 base at V and 7 bases at J, with 10 bases in the middle. CDR1 and CDR2 from the germline V gene are MNHNS and SASEGT. CDR3 sequence (DNA): TGTGCCAGCAGTGAAGGACAGGTGTTTGAAGCTTTCTTT. Residues: CASSEGQVFEAFF.

The chain is built from TRBV2 and TRBJ2-2, with 8 bases lining up with TRBD2. The CDR3 consists of 17 residues. Germline V gene sequence: CDR1 SNHLY, CDR2 FYNNEI. V dropped 5 bases and J dropped 1; count of bases not matched to a gene: 9. The CDR3 region is CASSRASGLGNTGELFF. CDR3 bases: TGTGCCAGCAGTCGTGCCTCGGGACTAGGGAACACCGGGGAGCTGTTTTTT.

The chain employs TRBV18 and TRBJ2-5; 7 bases align to TRBD1. Germline loops: CDR1 KGHSH, CDR2 LQKENI. This CDR3 spans 15 amino acids. The trim removed 4 bases at V and 1 base at J, leaving 6 bases unmatched. The CDR3 region has the DNA TGTGCCAGCTCACTGAGACAGGGAACCCAAGAGACCCAGTACTTC. This codes for CASSLRQGTQETQYF.

The V call is TRBV7-6, the J call TRBJ1-2; D perhaps matches TRBD1 (5 bases). The germline V gene encodes CDR1 SGHVS and CDR2 FNYEAQ. The CDR3 spans 14 residues. Trimming removed 0 bases from V and 6 bases from J, with 11 bases in between. The CDR3 coding sequence is TGTGCCAGCAGCTTAGCGGGGGGTTACGATGGCTACACCTTC. Its protein is CASSLAGGYDGYTF.

V and J are TRBV6-6 and TRBJ1-2; D is possibly TRBD1 (6 bases). The CDR3 has 14 residues. CDR1 and CDR2 (germline): MNHNY, SVGAGI (reference sequence). V lost 5 bases and J lost 8, with 18 bases in between. The CDR3 protein is CASSPPPQGRGYTF. The CDR3 bases are TGTGCCAGCAGTCCGCCGCCCCAGGGGCGCGGCTACACCTTC.